This TCR beta chain originates from a study of tumor and adjacent non-tumor tissue in lung cancer (dated 2018 in TCRdb). Study-level background: By cancer type, the cohort comprised 12 to 13 adenocarcinoma patients, 2 squamous cell carcinoma patients and 1 small cell lung cancer patient. Under 35 paired specimens, one tumor and one normal lung sample per patient, were profiled by TCRbeta CDR3 sequencing. The study compared bulk TCRbeta repertoires from lung tumor tissue and matched distant non-tumor lung tissue of under 16 lung cancer patients. Sequencing produced 125,075,908 productive TCRbeta reads in total, an average of about 4 million reads per sample. Ages among the approximately 15 patients ranged from roughly 30 to 76 years, there were about ten men and 5 women, and disease was at TNM stage I to III.

Libraries were built with multiplex PCR. Instrument used: Illumina HiSeq 2500. TCRbeta libraries were built by three rounds of nested PCR using primers (Table S4), following protocols modified from ARM-PCR. Before sequencing, PCR products of 200-500 bp were excised from the gel and purified with the QIAquick gel extraction kit. As for the original processing: Trimmomatic was used to clean the reads, FLASH was used to merge the reads into complete CDR3 sequences, and MiTCR was used to assign the reads to V(D)J germline segments. Clonal diversity was calculated as the inverse Simpson's index using VDJtools. Productive reads were defined as in-frame sequences without a premature stop codon. The public sequencing data were trimmed at Q25 with fastp and processed into clonotypes with MiXCR by TCRdb, which kept only in-frame beta chains. Each CDR3 protein gets just one entry, which takes the most common genes and DNA from the rows behind it. The V and J calls here are based on TCRdb, not the publication. This sample is represented by 48,000 or so distinct CDR3 sequences; roughly 67% of them were singletons. The top ten clones comprise around 30% of the sample.

RNA was isolated from bulk unsorted tissue, and RNA quality was assessed with a NanoDrop ND-1000 and an Agilent 2100. Distant non-tumor tissue taken more than 3 cm from the tumor edge was used as the normal lung sample. The donors were newly diagnosed lung cancer patients admitted for thoracic surgery in China from August to November 2014 who had not received prior chemotherapy. Patients with previous radiotherapy or chemotherapy, or with another concurrent cancer, were excluded from the study. Surgical tissue pieces of 1-2 cm3 were preserved in RNAlater solution and stored at -80 °C until use. The paper's findings and limits, for the study overall: The top 100 clones made up a significantly larger cumulative share of the repertoire in normal lung than in tumor tissue. Peripheral blood was not sequenced, so blood TCRbeta repertoires in these lung cancer patients were not examined. The sequencing platform is not named in the methods, and unique molecular identifiers are not mentioned. The cohort had only approximately 16 patients, and the authors noted that larger samples and more detailed clinical data are needed. Tumor tissue showed significantly higher TCR diversity (inverse Simpson) than normal lung tissue, at around 460 vs 160 (P = 0.0075, Mann-Whitney U test). TCR diversity was significantly higher in younger patients, and greater tumor TCR diversity was associated with shorter overall survival and shorter disease-free survival.

Details on this clonotype: It lacks a known antigen. The junction shows a germline mismatch at one end, possibly a read error.

CDR1 LGHNA and CDR2 YNFKEQ are derived from the germline V gene. The CDR3 numbers 16 residues from cysteine through phenylalanine. The DNA shown is the 48-base CDR3, in frame from base 1. Material: distant non-tumor lung tissue. The chain is encoded by TRBV4-2 joined to TRBJ2-7; 12 central bases correspond to TRBD2. The TCR originated in a woman in her seventies with non-small cell lung cancer. The DNA sequence is as follows: TGTACCAGCAGCCAAGATCAGACTAGCGGGAGTAACGAGCAATACTTC. This is translated as CTSSQDQTSGSNEQYF.